The clone carrying this T cell receptor (beta chain) was observed once. These data belong to a study of T cell responses to AZD1222 COVID-19 vaccine. The CDR3 length is 15 residues. Trimming removed 7 bases at V and 0 bases at J, with 13 bases between. Germline V gene data show CDR1 as MNHEY and CDR2 as SVGAGI. Some clones are missing from TCRdb's copy, which holds only in-frame ones; the method was immunoSEQ multiplex PCR. The data hold 140,000 to 150,000 clones, with 70% to 90% observed a single time. The origin of this receptor is an adult in good health. The material sequenced was peripheral blood, taken on day 0 of AZD1222 vaccination. The chain employs TRBV6-5 and TRBJ2-1; D might be TRBD1 or TRBD2, each matching 5 bases. The CDR3 region has the DNA TGTGCCAGCAATGCCGGGGCAAGCTCCTACAATGAGCAGTTCTTC. Its protein is CASNAGASSYNEQFF.